This T cell receptor beta chain is drawn from a study of radiation and T cells in renal cell carcinoma. Study observations and caveats: Without pretreatment biopsies, baseline tumor clonotype presence was undetermined. Top tumor clonotypes rose in blood 2 weeks post-radiation, then contracted.

V shed 6 bases and J shed 4 bases, with 18 bases lying between them. This CDR3 comprises 16 residues. CDR1 SNHLY and CDR2 FYNNEI come from the germline V gene. A word on this clone: Its antigen is as yet unknown.

Time point here: blood 4 weeks post-SBRT, at nephrectomy. Treatment reported: 15 Gy SBRT to primary tumor, nephrectomy 4 weeks later. Nephrectomy followed 15 Gy stereotactic body radiation by 4 weeks. Serial blood draws occurred at baseline and 2 and 4 weeks post-SBRT. Method: immunoSEQ multiplex PCR; TCRdb's copy keeps in-frame clones and lacks some. The top ten hold roughly 10% of the sample, which has around 170,000 clones, roughly nine tenths seen once. The V and J genes are TRBV2 and TRBJ2-2; possibly TRBD2 for D (5 bases). Sample: blood, taken from a patient whose treatment included radiotherapy and nephrectomy. The receptor was isolated from a woman aged 45-65 years with renal cell carcinoma. The CDR3: CASSSRWTPPTGELFF. The CDR3 bases are TGTGCCAGCAGCAGCCGGTGGACTCCTCCCACCGGGGAGCTGTTTTTT. The full variable domain, with the rest looked up from reference TRBV2 and TRBJ2-2, is EPEVTQTPSHQVTQMGQEVILRCVPISNHLYFYWYRQILGQKVEFLVSFYNNEISEKSEIFDDQFSVERPDGSNFTLKIRSTKLEDSAMYFCASSSRWTPPTGELFFGEGSRLTVL.